Included here is one T cell receptor (beta chain) sequence, with context. Method: immunoSEQ multiplex PCR; TCRdb's copy keeps in-frame clones and lacks some. This table holds approximately 2.5 million clones, approximately 92% found once. The source of the sample is a study of shared clonotypes between healthy human individuals. Donors had no recently reported acute infections or vaccinations and were HIV-negative. V shed 4 bases and J shed 7 bases, with 17 bases lying between them. The CDR3 spans 15 residues. CDR1 MNHEY and CDR2 SVGAGI come from the germline V gene. The V and J genes are TRBV6-5 and TRBJ2-1; a weak D match, TRBD2 (5 bases). The sample consisted of naive CD4+ T cells sorted from blood. Subset indicated: CD45RA+ positively selected. The receptor was derived from a young man in good health. The CDR3 sequence: CASSWLRSRGNEQFF. The CDR3 DNA is TGTGCCAGCAGTTGGTTGCGTAGCAGAGGGAATGAGCAGTTCTTC.